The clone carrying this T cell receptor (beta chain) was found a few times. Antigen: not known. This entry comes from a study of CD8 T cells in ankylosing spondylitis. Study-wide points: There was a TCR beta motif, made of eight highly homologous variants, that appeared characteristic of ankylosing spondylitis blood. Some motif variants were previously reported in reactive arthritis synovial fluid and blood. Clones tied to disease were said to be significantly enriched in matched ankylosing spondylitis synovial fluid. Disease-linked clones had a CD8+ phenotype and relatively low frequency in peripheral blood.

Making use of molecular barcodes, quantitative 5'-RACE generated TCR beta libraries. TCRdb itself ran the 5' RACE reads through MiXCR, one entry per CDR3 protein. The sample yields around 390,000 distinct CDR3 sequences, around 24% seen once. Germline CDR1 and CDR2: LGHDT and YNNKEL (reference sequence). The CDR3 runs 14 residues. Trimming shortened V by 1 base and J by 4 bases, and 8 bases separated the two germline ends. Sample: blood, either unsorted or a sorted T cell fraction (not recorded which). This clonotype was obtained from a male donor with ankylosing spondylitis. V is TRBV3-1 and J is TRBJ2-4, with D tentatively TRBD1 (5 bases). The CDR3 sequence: CASSQAREKNIQYF. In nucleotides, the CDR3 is TGTGCCAGCAGCCAAGCCAGGGAAAAAAACATTCAGTACTTC.